The clone carrying this TCR beta chain was observed a few times. The CDR3 runs to 11 residues. V dropped 4 bases and J dropped 9 bases, with 7 bases sitting between them. The germline V gene has CDR1 LGHNT and CDR2 FRNRAP. The source of the sample is a study of somatic mutations in cytotoxic T cells in rheumatoid arthritis. The overall study: Right after diagnosis, and before any treatment had started, patient peripheral blood (roughly 28 ml EDTA) was drawn.

TCRdb keeps only in-frame clones here, not all; method: immunoSEQ multiplex PCR. The sample includes around 15,000 clones, roughly 82% seen only once; the top ten take 29%. The chain links TRBV12-5 to TRBJ2-1; no reliable D call. The receptor was derived from an adult with rheumatoid arthritis. Sample: CD8+ T cells sorted from blood. The CDR3 sequence: CASGSRSEQFF. Here the CDR3 DNA reads TGTGCTAGTGGTTCCCGGTCTGAGCAGTTCTTC.